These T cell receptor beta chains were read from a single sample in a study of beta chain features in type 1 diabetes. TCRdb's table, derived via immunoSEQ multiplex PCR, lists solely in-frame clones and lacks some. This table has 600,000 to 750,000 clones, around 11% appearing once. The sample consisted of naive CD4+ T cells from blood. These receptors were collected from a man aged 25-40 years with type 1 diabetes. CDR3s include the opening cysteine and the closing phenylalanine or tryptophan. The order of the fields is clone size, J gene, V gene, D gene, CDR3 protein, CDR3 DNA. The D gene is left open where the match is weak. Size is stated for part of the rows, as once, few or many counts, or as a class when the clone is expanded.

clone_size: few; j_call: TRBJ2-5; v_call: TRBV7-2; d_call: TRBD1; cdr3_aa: CASSVSDRGQETQYF; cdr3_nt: TGTGCCAGCAGCGTGTCGGACAGGGGGCAAGAGACCCAGTACTTC
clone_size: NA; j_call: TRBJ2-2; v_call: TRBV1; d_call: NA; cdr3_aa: CTSSQEDPGNTGELFF; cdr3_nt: TGCACCAGCAGCCAAGAGGATCCAGGAAACACCGGGGAGCTGTTTTTT
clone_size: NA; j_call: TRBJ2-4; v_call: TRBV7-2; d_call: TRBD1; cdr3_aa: CASSLEGTGGSNIQYF; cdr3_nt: TGTGCCAGCAGCTTAGAGGGGACAGGGGGTAGTAACATTCAGTACTTC
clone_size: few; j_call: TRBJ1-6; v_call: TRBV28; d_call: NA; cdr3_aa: CASSPGTPESSPLHF; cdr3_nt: TGTGCCAGCAGCCCCGGGACCCCCGAGAGCTCACCCCTCCACTTT
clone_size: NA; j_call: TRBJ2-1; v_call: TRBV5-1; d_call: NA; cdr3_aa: CASSTAYYNEQFF; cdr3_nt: TGCGCCAGCAGCACCGCATACTACAATGAGCAGTTCTTC
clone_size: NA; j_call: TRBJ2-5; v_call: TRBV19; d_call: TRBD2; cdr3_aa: CASSPRTSSQETQYF; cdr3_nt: TGTGCCAGTAGTCCACGGACTAGCAGTCAAGAGACCCAGTACTTC
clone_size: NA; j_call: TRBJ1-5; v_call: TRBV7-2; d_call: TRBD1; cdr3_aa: CASSRGTGGEPPNQPQHF; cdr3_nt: TGTGCCAGCAGCCGAGGGACAGGGGGAGAACCACCTAATCAGCCCCAGCATTTT
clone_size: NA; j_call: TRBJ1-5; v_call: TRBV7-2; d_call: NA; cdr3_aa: CASSGWGGNQPQHF; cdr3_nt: TGTGCCAGCAGCGGGTGGGGGGGCAATCAGCCCCAGCATTTT
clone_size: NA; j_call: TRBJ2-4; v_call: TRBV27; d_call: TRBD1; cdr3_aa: CASSQGVVKNIQYF; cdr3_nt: TGTGCCAGCTCCCAGGGGGTCGTCAAAAACATTCAGTACTTC
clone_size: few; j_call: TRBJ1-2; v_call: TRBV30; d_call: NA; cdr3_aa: CAWRMVGDYGYTF; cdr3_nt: TGTGCCTGGAGGATGGTAGGGGACTATGGCTACACCTTC
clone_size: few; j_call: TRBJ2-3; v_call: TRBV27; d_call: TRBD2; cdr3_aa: CASSQGLAGPSDTQYF; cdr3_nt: TGTGCCAGCAGTCAGGGACTAGCGGGGCCATCAGATACGCAGTATTTT